What follows is one T cell receptor beta chain and its context. The CDR3 is 16 residues long. Looked up from germline, CDR1 is SGHTA and CDR2 is FQGNSA. Deletions cut 2 bases from V and 4 bases from J, with 14 bases between. The entry originates in a study of blood T cell repertoires in COVID-19. About the study: The United States, Italy and Spain supplied acute and convalescent COVID-19 samples. The cDNA or gDNA used as material had been derived from T cells, B-cell-depleted T cells, or PBMCs.

In the authors' methods: Amplification of reference gene primers was used by the study to estimate nucleated cell counts. Profiling relied on immunoSEQ multiplex PCR, and the TCRdb table lists in-frame clones only, not all of them. D and trimming come from the DNA, and the V and J calls and clone size come from that table. In the table there are 100,000 or so clones, 80% to 85% of which are singletons. The material sequenced was peripheral blood. The chain uses TRBV7-2 and TRBJ2-2; D gene unclear. The TCR sequence derives from a man at least 80 years old with acute or convalescent COVID-19. CDR3 loop: CASSLNSPVSTGELFF. DNA of the CDR3: TGTGCCAGCAGCTTAAACTCCCCGGTATCCACCGGGGAGCTGTTTTTT.